Listed below are T cell receptor beta chains from one sample, sequenced in a study of identical twins. From the 5' RACE reads, TCRdb called clonotypes with MiXCR, one entry per CDR3 protein. The top ten clones hold more than 3.5% of a sample with a few hundred thousand distinct CDR3 sequences, roughly 13% of them seen once. The same sample was also used in a study of yellow fever vaccine responses in identical twins.

Sequencing used memory (CD45RO+) T cells sorted from blood. These receptors came from a young woman in good health. Each CDR3 is given with its conserved first and last residue. The D gene is left open where the match is weak. Clone size is given for some rows only: seen once, a few or many times, or a class if the clone is expanded.

len: 14; d_gene: NA; j_gene: TRBJ2-7; v_gene: TRBV5-6; abundance: NA; CDR3aa: CASSLGQWGNEQYF; CDR3nt: TGTGCCAGCAGCCTCGGACAGTGGGGTAACGAGCAGTACTTC
len: 14; d_gene: TRBD2; j_gene: TRBJ2-1; v_gene: TRBV5-1; abundance: few; CDR3aa: CASTNSGRGNEQFF; CDR3nt: TGCGCCAGCACCAATAGCGGGAGGGGTAATGAGCAGTTCTTC
len: 17; d_gene: TRBD1; j_gene: TRBJ1-1; v_gene: TRBV2; abundance: few; CDR3aa: CASSEVTGGADHTEAFF; CDR3nt: TGTGCCAGCAGTGAAGTGACAGGGGGCGCTGACCACACTGAAGCTTTCTTT
len: 12; d_gene: NA; j_gene: TRBJ2-2; v_gene: TRBV4-1; abundance: many; CDR3aa: CASRSGTGELFF; CDR3nt: TGCGCCAGCAGATCGGGCACCGGGGAGCTGTTTTTT
len: 14; d_gene: TRBD1; j_gene: TRBJ2-3; v_gene: TRBV27; abundance: NA; CDR3aa: CASSPGTGGITQYF; CDR3nt: TGTGCCAGCAGTCCCGGGACAGGGGGCATAACGCAGTATTTT
len: 15; d_gene: NA; j_gene: TRBJ2-2; v_gene: TRBV5-4; abundance: NA; CDR3aa: CASSRHGAPTGELFF; CDR3nt: TGTGCCAGCAGCCGGCATGGGGCCCCAACCGGGGAGCTGTTTTTT
len: 15; d_gene: NA; j_gene: TRBJ2-6; v_gene: TRBV12-3/TRBV12-4; abundance: few; CDR3aa: CASSPPGPGANVLTF; CDR3nt: TGTGCCAGCAGCCCGCCGGGACCTGGGGCCAACGTCCTGACTTTC
len: 14; d_gene: NA; j_gene: TRBJ2-7; v_gene: TRBV7-2; abundance: NA; CDR3aa: CASSTGGLRYEQYF; CDR3nt: TGTGCCAGCTCAACGGGCGGGTTGAGGTACGAGCAGTACTTC
len: 15; d_gene: TRBD2; j_gene: TRBJ2-7; v_gene: TRBV3-1; abundance: NA; CDR3aa: CASSQGSSGGYEQYF; CDR3nt: TGTGCCAGCAGCCAAGGGTCCAGCGGGGGGTACGAGCAGTACTTC
len: 14; d_gene: TRBD2; j_gene: TRBJ2-3; v_gene: TRBV29-1; abundance: NA; CDR3aa: CSVDRGGSTDTQYF; CDR3nt: TGCAGCGTTGACCGGGGGGGGAGCACAGATACGCAGTATTTT
len: 16; d_gene: TRBD2; j_gene: TRBJ2-4; v_gene: TRBV2; abundance: few; CDR3aa: CASRGTSGAFKNIQYF; CDR3nt: TGTGCCAGCAGGGGGACTAGCGGGGCCTTCAAAAACATTCAGTACTTC
len: 15; d_gene: TRBD2; j_gene: TRBJ2-1; v_gene: TRBV7-9; abundance: few; CDR3aa: CASSPGTSEYNEQFF; CDR3nt: TGTGCCAGCAGCCCCGGGACTAGCGAATACAATGAGCAGTTCTTC
len: 15; d_gene: TRBD2; j_gene: TRBJ2-1; v_gene: TRBV6-1; abundance: few; CDR3aa: CASTPAGASSNEQFF; CDR3nt: TGTGCCAGCACACCAGCGGGGGCTTCTTCAAATGAGCAGTTCTTC
len: 15; d_gene: TRBD1; j_gene: TRBJ2-6; v_gene: TRBV9; abundance: NA; CDR3aa: CASSGTGVGANVLTF; CDR3nt: TGTGCCAGCAGCGGTACAGGGGTCGGGGCCAACGTCCTGACTTTC
len: 13; d_gene: NA; j_gene: TRBJ2-3; v_gene: TRBV28; abundance: NA; CDR3aa: CASSLGGADTQYF; CDR3nt: TGTGCCAGCAGTTTAGGGGGAGCAGATACGCAGTATTTT
len: 13; d_gene: NA; j_gene: TRBJ2-3; v_gene: TRBV6-5; abundance: few; CDR3aa: CASSYARGDTQYF; CDR3nt: TGTGCCAGCAGTTATGCTCGTGGGGATACGCAGTATTTT
len: 14; d_gene: NA; j_gene: TRBJ1-2; v_gene: TRBV6-2/TRBV6-3; abundance: many; CDR3aa: CASSPQEGPYGYTF; CDR3nt: TGTGCCAGCAGTCCGCAGGAGGGACCCTATGGCTACACCTTC
len: 13; d_gene: TRBD1; j_gene: TRBJ2-2; v_gene: TRBV10-3; abundance: NA; CDR3aa: CAISGTGTGELFF; CDR3nt: TGTGCCATCAGCGGGACAGGCACCGGGGAGCTGTTTTTT
len: 15; d_gene: NA; j_gene: TRBJ2-3; v_gene: TRBV7-6; abundance: NA; CDR3aa: CASPLGIWRTDTQYF; CDR3nt: TGTGCCAGCCCCTTAGGGATCTGGCGCACAGATACGCAGTATTTT
len: 16; d_gene: NA; j_gene: TRBJ2-2; v_gene: TRBV20-1; abundance: few; CDR3aa: CSASPWGSANTGELFF; CDR3nt: TGCAGTGCTTCACCCTGGGGTAGCGCGAACACCGGGGAGCTGTTTTTT
len: 16; d_gene: NA; j_gene: TRBJ2-4; v_gene: TRBV28; abundance: few; CDR3aa: CASSNAGTTNGNIQYF; CDR3nt: TGTGCCAGCAGCAACGCCGGGACAACAAATGGCAACATTCAGTACTTC
len: 15; d_gene: NA; j_gene: TRBJ2-1; v_gene: TRBV7-2; abundance: many; CDR3aa: CASSLVSERYNEQFF; CDR3nt: TGTGCCAGCAGCTTAGTTTCTGAGCGGTACAATGAGCAGTTCTTC
len: 13; d_gene: NA; j_gene: TRBJ1-1; v_gene: TRBV7-7; abundance: many; CDR3aa: CASSLKENTEAFF; CDR3nt: TGTGCTAGCAGCTTAAAGGAAAACACTGAAGCTTTCTTT
len: 15; d_gene: NA; j_gene: TRBJ2-5; v_gene: TRBV5-1; abundance: NA; CDR3aa: CASSLYALSRETQYF; CDR3nt: TGCGCCAGCAGCTTGTATGCCTTAAGTAGGGAGACCCAGTACTTC
len: 16; d_gene: NA; j_gene: TRBJ2-6; v_gene: TRBV6-2/TRBV6-3; abundance: NA; CDR3aa: CASSYSGRTGANVLTF; CDR3nt: TGTGCCAGCAGTTACTCCGGCAGAACTGGGGCCAACGTCCTGACTTTC
len: 14; d_gene: NA; j_gene: TRBJ2-5; v_gene: TRBV20-1; abundance: many; CDR3aa: CSAKDSSAQETQYF; CDR3nt: TGCAGTGCTAAAGATTCTAGCGCCCAAGAGACCCAGTACTTC
len: 19; d_gene: TRBD2; j_gene: TRBJ2-2; v_gene: TRBV6-2/TRBV6-3; abundance: NA; CDR3aa: CASSPLELAGGPTTGELFF; CDR3nt: TGTGCCAGCAGTCCCCTCGAACTAGCGGGAGGGCCCACCACCGGGGAGCTGTTTTTT
len: 16; d_gene: TRBD1; j_gene: TRBJ1-1; v_gene: TRBV3-1; abundance: few; CDR3aa: CASRQLQGQGNTEAFF; CDR3nt: TGTGCCAGCAGGCAGTTACAAGGACAGGGGAACACTGAAGCTTTCTTT